This entry is about one T cell receptor (beta chain). Its antigen remains unidentified. This entry comes from a study of cytomegalovirus exposure and HLA in healthy donors. Trimming removed 1 base from V and 1 base from J, with 5 bases in between. Germline assignment: CDR1 SGHRS and CDR2 YFSETQ. The CDR3 is 13 residues long. General study results and limits: Within an earlier analysis, most TCR beta V segments proved productive either about 90% or about 30% of the time. Reportedly, HLA-A and HLA-B alleles of most subjects were accurately predicted from TCR beta. Roughly uniform depth of sequencing across donors was assumed in presence/absence analyses.

PCR employed 60 Vbeta and 13 Jbeta primers. Per the authors' pipeline: A follow-up analysis tallied some 80 million unique TCR beta chains, roughly 10 million shared. Sequencing was performed with immunoSEQ multiplex PCR; in TCRdb, only in-frame clones are kept and a portion is missing. V, J and clone size are taken as reported in that table, and D and trimming were inferred from the DNA itself. The sample includes around 65,000 clones, around 62% seen only once; the top ten take around 17%. The chain carries TRBV5-1 and TRBJ1-1; the D is unclear. The origin of this receptor is a man between 35 and 55 years old in good health and CMV-seropositive. Sequenced material: PBMCs. CDR3 protein: CASSLYTNTEAFF. The CDR3 DNA sequence: TGCGCCAGCAGCTTGTACACGAACACTGAAGCTTTCTTT.